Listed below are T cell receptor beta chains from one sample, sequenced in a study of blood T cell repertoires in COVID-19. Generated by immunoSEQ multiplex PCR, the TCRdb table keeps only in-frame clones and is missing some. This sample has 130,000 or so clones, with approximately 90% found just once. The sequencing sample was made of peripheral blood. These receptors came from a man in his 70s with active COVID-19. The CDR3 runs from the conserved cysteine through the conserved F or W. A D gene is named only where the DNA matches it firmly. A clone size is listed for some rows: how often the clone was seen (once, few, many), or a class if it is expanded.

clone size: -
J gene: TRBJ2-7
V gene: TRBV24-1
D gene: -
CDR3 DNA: TGTGCCACCAGTGACAACAGGGACGAGCAGTACTTC
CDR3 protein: CATSDNRDEQYF

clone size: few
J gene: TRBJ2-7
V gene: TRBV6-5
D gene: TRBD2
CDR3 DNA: TGTGCCAGCAGTCCTGAGCGGGATAGGAACGAGCAGTACTTC
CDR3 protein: CASSPERDRNEQYF

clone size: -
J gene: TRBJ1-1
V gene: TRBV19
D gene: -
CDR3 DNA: TGTGCCACAAGAGACATTCTGAACACTGAAGCTTTCTTT
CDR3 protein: CATRDILNTEAFF

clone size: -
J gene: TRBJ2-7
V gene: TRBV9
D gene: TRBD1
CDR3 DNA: TGTGCCAGCAGCGAGAGACAGGGGGAGGCCTACGAGCAGTACTTC
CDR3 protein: CASSERQGEAYEQYF

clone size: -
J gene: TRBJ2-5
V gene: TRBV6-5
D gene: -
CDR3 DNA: TGTGCCAGCAGTTACAGATGGGCCCAAGGAGAGACCCAGTACTTC
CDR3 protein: CASSYRWAQGETQYF

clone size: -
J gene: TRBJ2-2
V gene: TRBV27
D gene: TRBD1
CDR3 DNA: TGTGCCAGCAGTCACGGGACAGGAAGAGGGGAGCTGTTTTTT
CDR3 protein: CASSHGTGRGELFF

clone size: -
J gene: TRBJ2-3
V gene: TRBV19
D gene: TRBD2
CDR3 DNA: TGTGCCAGTAGTATACGGACTAGCGGCACAGATACGCAGTATTTT
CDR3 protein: CASSIRTSGTDTQYF

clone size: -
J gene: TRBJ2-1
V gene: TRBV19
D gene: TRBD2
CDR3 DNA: TGTGCCAGTAGTATCGAGCTTGCGGCTAGCGGGGCTATGTTCTTC
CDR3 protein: CASSIELAASGAMFF

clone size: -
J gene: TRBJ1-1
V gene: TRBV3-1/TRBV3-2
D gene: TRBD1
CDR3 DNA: TGTGCCAGCAGACGCACGGGACAGGGGTACACTGAAGCTTTCTTT
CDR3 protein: CASRRTGQGYTEAFF

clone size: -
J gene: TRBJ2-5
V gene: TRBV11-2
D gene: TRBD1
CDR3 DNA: TGTGCCAGCAGCTCGGACAGGGAAGAGACCCAGTACTTC
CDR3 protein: CASSSDREETQYF

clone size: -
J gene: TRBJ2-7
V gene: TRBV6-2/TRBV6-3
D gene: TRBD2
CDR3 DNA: TGTGCCAGCAGTTCCCCGGGGCGGCTAGCGGGAGTAAACGAGCAGTACTTC
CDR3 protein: CASSSPGRLAGVNEQYF

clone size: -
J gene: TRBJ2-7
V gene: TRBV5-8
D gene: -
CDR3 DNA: TGTGCCAGCAGCAAAGCATTCTCCTACTCCTACGAGCAGTACTTC
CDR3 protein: CASSKAFSYSYEQYF

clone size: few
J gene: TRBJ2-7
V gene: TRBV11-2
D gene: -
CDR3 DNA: TGTGCCAGCAAGGCCCTGTGGGAGAGTTACGAGCAGTACTTC
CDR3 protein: CASKALWESYEQYF

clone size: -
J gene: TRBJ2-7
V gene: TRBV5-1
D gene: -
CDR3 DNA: TGCGCCAGCAGCTTGATGGGAGGCGGCGAGCAGTACTTC
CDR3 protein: CASSLMGGGEQYF

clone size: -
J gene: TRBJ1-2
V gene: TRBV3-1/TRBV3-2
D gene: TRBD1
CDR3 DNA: TGTGCCAGCAGCTTAAGCGGGACAGGGGTGCTCGGGGGTGGCTACACCTTC
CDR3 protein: CASSLSGTGVLGGGYTF

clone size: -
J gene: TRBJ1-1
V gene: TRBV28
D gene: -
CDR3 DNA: TGTGCCAGCAGTTGGGCCCCGCGGGGAGAAGCTTTCTTT
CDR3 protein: CASSWAPRGEAFF

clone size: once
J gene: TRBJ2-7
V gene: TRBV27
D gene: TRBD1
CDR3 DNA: TGTGCCAGCAGTCCGGGACAGGTCTACGAGCAGTACTTC
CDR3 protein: CASSPGQVYEQYF

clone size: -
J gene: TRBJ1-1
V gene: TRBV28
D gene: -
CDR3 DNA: TGTGCCAGCAGTCCACGGGGGGAGCTGATGAACACTGAAGCTTTCTTT
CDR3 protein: CASSPRGELMNTEAFF

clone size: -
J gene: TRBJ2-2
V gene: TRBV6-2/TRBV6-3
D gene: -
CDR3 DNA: TGTGCCAGCAGTGAGGGTTCAGGGGCCTTCACCGGGGAGCTGTTTTTT
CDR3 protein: CASSEGSGAFTGELFF

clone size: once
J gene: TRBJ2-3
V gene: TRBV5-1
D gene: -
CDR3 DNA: TGCGCCAGCAGCTTGGCCCAGGGAGGAGGGGATACGCAGTATTTT
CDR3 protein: CASSLAQGGGDTQYF

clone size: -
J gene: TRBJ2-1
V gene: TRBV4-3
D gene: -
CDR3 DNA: TGCGCCAGCAGCCAAGCGCCGGGGAATGAGCAGTTCTTC
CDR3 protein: CASSQAPGNEQFF

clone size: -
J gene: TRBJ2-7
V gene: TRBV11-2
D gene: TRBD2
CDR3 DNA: TGTGCCAGCAGCGCAAGTCCGGGAGGGTACGAGCAGTACTTC
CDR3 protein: CASSASPGGYEQYF

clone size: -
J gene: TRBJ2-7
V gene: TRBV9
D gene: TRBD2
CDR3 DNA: TGTGCCAGCAGTCCGGGGGGTCTTTCTTCCTACGAGCAGTACTTC
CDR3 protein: CASSPGGLSSYEQYF

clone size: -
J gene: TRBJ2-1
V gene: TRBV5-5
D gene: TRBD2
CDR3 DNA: TGTGCCAGCAGCCCGCGAGGGAGGGGTGAGCAGTTCTTC
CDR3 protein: CASSPRGRGEQFF

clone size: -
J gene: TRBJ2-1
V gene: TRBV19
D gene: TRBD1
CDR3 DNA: TGTGCCAGTACCCCCTCGGGACAGCGACGTGAGCAGTTCTTC
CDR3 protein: CASTPSGQRREQFF

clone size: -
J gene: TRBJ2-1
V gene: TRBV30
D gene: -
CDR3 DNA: TGTGCCTGGAGTTCCTTCTCCTACAATGAGCAGTTCTTC
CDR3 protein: CAWSSFSYNEQFF

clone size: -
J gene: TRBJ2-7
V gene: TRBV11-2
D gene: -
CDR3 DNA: TGTGCCAGCAGCTTAGGGAGCGGCGAGCAGTACTTC
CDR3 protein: CASSLGSGEQYF

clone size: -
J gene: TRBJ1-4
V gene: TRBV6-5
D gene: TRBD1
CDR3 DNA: TGTGCCAGCAGCCGGGGACAGGCGGAAAAACTGTTTTTT
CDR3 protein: CASSRGQAEKLFF

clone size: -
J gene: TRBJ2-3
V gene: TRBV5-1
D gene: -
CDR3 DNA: TGCGCCAGCAGCACGCGACTTTCCCAAGGAGATACGCAGTATTTT
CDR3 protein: CASSTRLSQGDTQYF

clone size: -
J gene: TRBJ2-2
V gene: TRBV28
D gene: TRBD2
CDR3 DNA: TGTGCCAGCAGTTTTACGACTAGCGGGCGGACCCCCCGGGAGCTGTTTTTT
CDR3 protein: CASSFTTSGRTPRELFF

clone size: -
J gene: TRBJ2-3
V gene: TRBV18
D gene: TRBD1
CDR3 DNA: TGTGCCAGCTCACCACTGAGGACAGGGGGCACAGATACGCAGTATTTT
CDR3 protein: CASSPLRTGGTDTQYF

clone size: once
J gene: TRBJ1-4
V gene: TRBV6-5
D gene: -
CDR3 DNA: TGTGCCACCCGGGAGGGGCCGCTCGGAAAACTGTTTTTT
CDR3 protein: CATREGPLGKLFF

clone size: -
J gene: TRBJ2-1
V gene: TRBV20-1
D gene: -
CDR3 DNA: TGCAGTGCTAGTCGGGCTAGCGACAACAATGAGCAGTTCTTC
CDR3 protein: CSASRASDNNEQFF

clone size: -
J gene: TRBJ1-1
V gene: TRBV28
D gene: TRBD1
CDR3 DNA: TGTGCCAGCAGTTTTTTGGGACAGAACTCTGGGGCTTTCTTT
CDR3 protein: CASSFLGQNSGAFF

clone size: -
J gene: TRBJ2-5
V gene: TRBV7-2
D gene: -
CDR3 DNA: TGTGCCAGCAGCTTAGCAGGGGGGGGAGAGACCCAGTACTTC
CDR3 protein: CASSLAGGGETQYF

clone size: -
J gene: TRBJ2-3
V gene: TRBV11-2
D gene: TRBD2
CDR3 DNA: TGTGCCAGCAGCTTAGAACTAGCGGGAGCAGATACGCAGTATTTT
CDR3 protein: CASSLELAGADTQYF

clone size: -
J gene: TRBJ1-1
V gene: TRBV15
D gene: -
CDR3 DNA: TGTGCCACCAGAACAGGGAACACTGAAGCTTTCTTT
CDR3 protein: CATRTGNTEAFF

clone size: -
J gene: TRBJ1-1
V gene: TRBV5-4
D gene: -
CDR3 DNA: TGTGCCAGCAGCCCGGAGGGCACTGAAGCTTTCTTT
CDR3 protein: CASSPEGTEAFF

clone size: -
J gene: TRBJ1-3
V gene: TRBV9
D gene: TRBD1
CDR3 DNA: TGTGCCAGCAGTCGCTCGGGACAGGGGGTTTCTGGAAACACCATATATTTT
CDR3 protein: CASSRSGQGVSGNTIYF

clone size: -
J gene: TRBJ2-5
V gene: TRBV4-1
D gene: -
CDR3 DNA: TGCGCCAGCAGCCAAGCCGGTACAGGCCAAGAGACCCAGTACTTC
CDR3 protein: CASSQAGTGQETQYF

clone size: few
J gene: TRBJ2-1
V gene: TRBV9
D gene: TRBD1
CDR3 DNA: TGTGCCAGCAGCGGATCGACAGGGGGCCGGGTTTACAATGAGCAGTTCTTC
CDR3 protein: CASSGSTGGRVYNEQFF

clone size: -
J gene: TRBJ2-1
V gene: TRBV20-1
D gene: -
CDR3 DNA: TGCAGTGCTATTGAGGTCGCAGGTGAGCAGTTCTTC
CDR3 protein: CSAIEVAGEQFF

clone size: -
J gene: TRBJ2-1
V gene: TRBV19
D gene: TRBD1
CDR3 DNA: TGTGCCAGTAGTATAGGACAGGGGGGTTACAATGAGCAGTTCTTC
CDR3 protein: CASSIGQGGYNEQFF

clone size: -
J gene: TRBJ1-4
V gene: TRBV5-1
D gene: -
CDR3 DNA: TGCGCCAGCAGCACGCGGGGGGAAGAAAAACTGTTTTTT
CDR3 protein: CASSTRGEEKLFF

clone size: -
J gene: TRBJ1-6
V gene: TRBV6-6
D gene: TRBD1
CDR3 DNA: TGTGCCAGCAGTTCAGGACAGGGGGCGCCTTCACCCCTCCACTTT
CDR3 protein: CASSSGQGAPSPLHF

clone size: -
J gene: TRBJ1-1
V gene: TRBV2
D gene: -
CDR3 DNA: TGTGCCAGCAGTTTGCAGGGAAACACTGAAGCTTTCTTT
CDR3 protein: CASSLQGNTEAFF

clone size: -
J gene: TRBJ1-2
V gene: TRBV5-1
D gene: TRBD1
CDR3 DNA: TGCGCCAGCAGCCAGGACAGGGCGAATAACTATGGCTACACCTTC
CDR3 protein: CASSQDRANNYGYTF

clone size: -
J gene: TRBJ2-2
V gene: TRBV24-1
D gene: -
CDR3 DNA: TGTGCCACGTCGGGGAATGGGACTCGGAGTGGGGAGCTGTTTTTT
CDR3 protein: CATSGNGTRSGELFF

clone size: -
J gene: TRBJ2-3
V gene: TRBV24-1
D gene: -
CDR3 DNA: TGTGCCACCAGTGATTCGGGAAGCACAGATACGCAGTATTTT
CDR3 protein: CATSDSGSTDTQYF

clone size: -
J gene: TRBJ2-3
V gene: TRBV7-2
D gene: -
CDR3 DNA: TGTGCCAGCAGCGACAGAAGGGTAGGAAAGGGCACAGATACGCAGTATTTT
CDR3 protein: CASSDRRVGKGTDTQYF

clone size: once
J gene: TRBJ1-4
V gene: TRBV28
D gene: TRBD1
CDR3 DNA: TGTGCCAGCAGTTTATCAGGGGGCGGGGAAAAACTGTTTTTT
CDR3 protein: CASSLSGGGEKLFF